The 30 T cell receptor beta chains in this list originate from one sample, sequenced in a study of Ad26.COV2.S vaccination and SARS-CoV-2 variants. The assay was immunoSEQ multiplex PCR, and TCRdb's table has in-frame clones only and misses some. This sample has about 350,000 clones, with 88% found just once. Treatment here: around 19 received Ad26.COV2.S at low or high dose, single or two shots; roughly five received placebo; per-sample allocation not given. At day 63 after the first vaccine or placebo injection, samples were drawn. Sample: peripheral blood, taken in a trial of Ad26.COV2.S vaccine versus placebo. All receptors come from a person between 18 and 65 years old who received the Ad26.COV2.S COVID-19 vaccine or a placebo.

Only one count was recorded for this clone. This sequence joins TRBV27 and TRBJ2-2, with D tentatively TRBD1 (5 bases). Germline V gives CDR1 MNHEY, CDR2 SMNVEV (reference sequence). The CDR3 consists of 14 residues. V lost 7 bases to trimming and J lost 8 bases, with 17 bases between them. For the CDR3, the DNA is TGTGCCAGCACCGCCCGACCCTGGACAGGGGAGCTGTTTTTT. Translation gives CASTARPWTGELFF.

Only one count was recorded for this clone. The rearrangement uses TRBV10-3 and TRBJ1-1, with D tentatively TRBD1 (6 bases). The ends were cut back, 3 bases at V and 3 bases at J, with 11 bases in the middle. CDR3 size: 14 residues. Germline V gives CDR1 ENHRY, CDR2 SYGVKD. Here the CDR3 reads CAISDRGGDTEAFF. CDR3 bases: TGTGCCATCAGTGACAGGGGTGGGGACACTGAAGCTTTCTTT.

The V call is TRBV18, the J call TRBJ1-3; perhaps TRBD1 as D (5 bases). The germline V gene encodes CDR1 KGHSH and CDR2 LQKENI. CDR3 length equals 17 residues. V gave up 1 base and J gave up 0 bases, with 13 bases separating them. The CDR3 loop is CASSPQPQVVSGNTIYF. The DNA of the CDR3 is TGTGCCAGCTCACCACAACCACAGGTTGTCTCTGGAAACACCATATATTTT.

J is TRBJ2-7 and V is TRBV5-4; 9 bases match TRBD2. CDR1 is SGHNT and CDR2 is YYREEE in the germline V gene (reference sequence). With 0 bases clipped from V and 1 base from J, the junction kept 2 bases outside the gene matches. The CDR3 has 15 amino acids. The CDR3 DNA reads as TGTGCCAGCAGCTTGGGACTAGCGGAATCCTACGAGCAGTACTTC. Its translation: CASSLGLAESYEQYF. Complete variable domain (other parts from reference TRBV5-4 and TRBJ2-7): ETGVTQSPTHLIKTRGQQVTLRCSSQSGHNTVSWYQQALGQGPQFIFQYYREEENGRGNFPPRFSGLQFPNYSSELNVNALELDDSALYLCASSLGLAESYEQYFGPGTRLTVT.

DNA for the CDR3: TGTGCCAGCAGCCAAGTGACATCCCCCCTACACGCAACTAATGAAAAACTGTTTTTT. Its protein is CASSQVTSPLHATNEKLFF. The chain combines TRBV3-1 (or the pseudogene TRBV3-2) with TRBJ1-4; unclear D gene. Germline V gives CDR1 LGHDT, CDR2 YNNKEL (reference sequence). Deletions cut 1 base from V and 0 bases from J, with 18 bases between. This CDR3 spans 19 amino acids.

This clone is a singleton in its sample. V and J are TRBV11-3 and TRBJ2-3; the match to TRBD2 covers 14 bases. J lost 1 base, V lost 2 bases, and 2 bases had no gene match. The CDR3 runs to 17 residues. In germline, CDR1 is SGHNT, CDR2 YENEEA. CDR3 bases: TGTGCCAGCAGCTTAAGACTAGCGGGGGGGGGCACAGATACGCAGTATTTT. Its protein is CASSLRLAGGGTDTQYF. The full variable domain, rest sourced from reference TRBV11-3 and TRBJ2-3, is EAGVVQSPRYKIIEKKQPVAFWCNPISGHNTLYWYLQNLGQGPELLIRYENEEAVDDSQLPKDRFSAERLKGVDSTLKIQPAELGDSAVYLCASSLRLAGGGTDTQYFGPGTRLTVL.

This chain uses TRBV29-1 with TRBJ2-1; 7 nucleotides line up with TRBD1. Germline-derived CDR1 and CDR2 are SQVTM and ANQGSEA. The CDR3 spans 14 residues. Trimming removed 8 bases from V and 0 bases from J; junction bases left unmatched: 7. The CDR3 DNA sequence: TGCAGCCAGAGGACAGGCCTCTCCTACAATGAGCAGTTCTTC. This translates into CSQRTGLSYNEQFF.

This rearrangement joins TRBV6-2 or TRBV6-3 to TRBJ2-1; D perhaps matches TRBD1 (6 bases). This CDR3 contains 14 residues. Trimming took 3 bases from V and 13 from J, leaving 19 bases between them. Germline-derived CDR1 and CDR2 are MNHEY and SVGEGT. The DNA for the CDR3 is TGTGCCAGCAGTTATTCGGGACAAGGGCTTGTCCAGTTCTTC. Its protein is CASSYSGQGLVQFF.

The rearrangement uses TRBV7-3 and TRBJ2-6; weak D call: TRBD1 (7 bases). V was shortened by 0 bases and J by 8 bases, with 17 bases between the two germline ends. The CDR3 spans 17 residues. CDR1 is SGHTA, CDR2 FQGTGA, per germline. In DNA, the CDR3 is TGTGCCAGCAGCTTAACGGGGGCGTCAGGGGGGACCAACGTCCTGACTTTC. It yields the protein CASSLTGASGGTNVLTF.

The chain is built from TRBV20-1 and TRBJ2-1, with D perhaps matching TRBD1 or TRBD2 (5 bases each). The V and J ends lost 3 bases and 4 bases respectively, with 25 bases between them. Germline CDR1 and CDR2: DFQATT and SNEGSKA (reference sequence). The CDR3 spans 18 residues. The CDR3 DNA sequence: TGCAGTGCTAGTACGCCCTCCCAATTAATTGGGGGTTACAATGAGCAGTTCTTC. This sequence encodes CSASTPSQLIGGYNEQFF.

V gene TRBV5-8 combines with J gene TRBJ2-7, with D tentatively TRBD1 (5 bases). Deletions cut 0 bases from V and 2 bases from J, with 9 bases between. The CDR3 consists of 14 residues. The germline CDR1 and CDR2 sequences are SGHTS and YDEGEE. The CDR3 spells CASSLVGVPYEQYF. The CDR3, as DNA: TGTGCCAGCAGCTTGGTAGGGGTTCCCTACGAGCAGTACTTC.

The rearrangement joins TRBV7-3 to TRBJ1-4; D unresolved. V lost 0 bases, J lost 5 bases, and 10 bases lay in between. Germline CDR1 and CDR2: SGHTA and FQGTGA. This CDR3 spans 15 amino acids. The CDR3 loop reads CASSLTQGRNEKLFF. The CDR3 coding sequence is TGTGCCAGCAGCTTAACCCAAGGCAGAAATGAAAAACTGTTTTTT.

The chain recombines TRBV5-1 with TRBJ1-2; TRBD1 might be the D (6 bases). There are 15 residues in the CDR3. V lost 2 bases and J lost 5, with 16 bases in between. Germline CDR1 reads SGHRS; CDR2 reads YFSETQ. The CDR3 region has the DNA TGCGCCAGCAGCTTACAGGGATCCGGGTGGTATGGCTACACCTTC. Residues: CASSLQGSGWYGYTF. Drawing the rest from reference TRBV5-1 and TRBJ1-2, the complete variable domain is KAGVTQTPRYLIKTRGQQVTLSCSPISGHRSVSWYQQTPGQGLQFLFEYFSETQRNKGNFPGRFSGRQFSNSRSEMNVSTLELGDSALYLCASSLQGSGWYGYTFGSGTRLTVV.

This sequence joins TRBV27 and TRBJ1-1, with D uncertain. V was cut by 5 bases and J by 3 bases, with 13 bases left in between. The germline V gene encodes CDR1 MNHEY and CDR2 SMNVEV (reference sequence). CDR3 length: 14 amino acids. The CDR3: CASSTKQRHTEAFF. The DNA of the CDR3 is TGTGCCAGCAGTACGAAACAGCGACACACTGAAGCTTTCTTT.

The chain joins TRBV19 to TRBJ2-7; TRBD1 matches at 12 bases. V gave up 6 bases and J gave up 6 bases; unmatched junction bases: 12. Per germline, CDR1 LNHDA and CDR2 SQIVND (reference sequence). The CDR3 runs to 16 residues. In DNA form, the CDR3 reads TGTGCCAGTAGAGGGACAGGGGGCGTCGGGAGCGGCGAGCAGTACTTC. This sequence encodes CASRGTGGVGSGEQYF.

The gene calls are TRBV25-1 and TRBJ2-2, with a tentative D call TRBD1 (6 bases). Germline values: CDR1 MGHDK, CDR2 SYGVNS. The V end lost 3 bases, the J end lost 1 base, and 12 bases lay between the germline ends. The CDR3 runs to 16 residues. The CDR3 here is CASSDRGKRNTGELFF. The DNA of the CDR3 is TGTGCCAGCAGTGACAGGGGTAAAAGGAACACCGGGGAGCTGTTTTTT.

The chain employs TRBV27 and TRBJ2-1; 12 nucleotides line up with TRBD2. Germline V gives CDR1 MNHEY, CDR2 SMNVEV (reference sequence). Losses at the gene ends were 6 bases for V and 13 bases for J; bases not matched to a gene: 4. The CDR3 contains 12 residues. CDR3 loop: CASSLAGGLQFF. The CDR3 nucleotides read TGTGCCAGCAGCCTAGCGGGAGGGCTACAGTTCTTC.

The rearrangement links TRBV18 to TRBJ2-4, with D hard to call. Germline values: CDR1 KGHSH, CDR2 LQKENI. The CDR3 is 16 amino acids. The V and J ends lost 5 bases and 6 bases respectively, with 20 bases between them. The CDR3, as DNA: TGTGCCAGCTCAACATATATGACGAACCAAGGAAACATTCAGTACTTC. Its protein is CASSTYMTNQGNIQYF. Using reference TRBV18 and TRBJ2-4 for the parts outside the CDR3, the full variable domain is NAGVMQNPRHLVRRRGQEARLRCSPMKGHSHVYWYRQLPEEGLKFMVYLQKENIIDESGMPKERFSAEFPKEGPSILRIQQVVRGDSAAYFCASSTYMTNQGNIQYFGAGTRLSVL.

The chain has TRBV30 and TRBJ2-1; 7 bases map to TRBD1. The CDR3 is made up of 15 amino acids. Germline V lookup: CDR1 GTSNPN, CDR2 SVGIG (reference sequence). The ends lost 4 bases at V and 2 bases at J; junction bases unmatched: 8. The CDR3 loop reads CAWTPVGQPYNEQFF. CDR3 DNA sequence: TGTGCCTGGACGCCCGTGGGACAGCCCTACAATGAGCAGTTCTTC.

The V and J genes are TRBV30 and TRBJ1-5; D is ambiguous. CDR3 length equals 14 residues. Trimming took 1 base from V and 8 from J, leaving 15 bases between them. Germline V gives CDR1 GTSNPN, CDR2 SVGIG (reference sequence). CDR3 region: CAWSGIGSEEPQHF. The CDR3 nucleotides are TGTGCCTGGAGTGGTATAGGGAGCGAGGAGCCCCAGCATTTT.

The CDR3 bases are TGTGCCAGCTCACACCCGGACTTCCCCTCGGGGGATACGCAGTATTTT. This sequence encodes CASSHPDFPSGDTQYF. The chain links TRBV18 to TRBJ2-3; D possibly corresponds to TRBD2 (5 bases). CDR3 length equals 16 residues. Germline CDR1 reads KGHSH; CDR2 reads LQKENI. Trimming left V 4 bases short and J 6 bases short, with 20 bases between.

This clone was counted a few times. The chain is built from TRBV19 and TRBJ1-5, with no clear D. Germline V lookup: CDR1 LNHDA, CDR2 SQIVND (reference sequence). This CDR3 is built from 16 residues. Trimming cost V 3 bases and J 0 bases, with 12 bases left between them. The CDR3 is CASSIEGGYSNQPQHF. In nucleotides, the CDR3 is TGTGCCAGTAGTATTGAAGGAGGGTATAGCAATCAGCCCCAGCATTTT.

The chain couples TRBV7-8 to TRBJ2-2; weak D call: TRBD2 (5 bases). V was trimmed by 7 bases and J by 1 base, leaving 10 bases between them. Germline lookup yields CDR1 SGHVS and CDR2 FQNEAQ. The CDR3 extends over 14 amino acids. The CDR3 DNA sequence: TGTGCCAGCACCAAAGAGGGGAACACCGGGGAGCTGTTTTTT. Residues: CASTKEGNTGELFF.

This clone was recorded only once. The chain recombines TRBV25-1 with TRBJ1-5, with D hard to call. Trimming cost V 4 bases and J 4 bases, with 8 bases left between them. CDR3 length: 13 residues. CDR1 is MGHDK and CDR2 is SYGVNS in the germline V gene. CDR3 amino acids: CASSGIRNQPQHF. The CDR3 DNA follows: TGTGCCAGCAGTGGGATAAGGAATCAGCCCCAGCATTTT.

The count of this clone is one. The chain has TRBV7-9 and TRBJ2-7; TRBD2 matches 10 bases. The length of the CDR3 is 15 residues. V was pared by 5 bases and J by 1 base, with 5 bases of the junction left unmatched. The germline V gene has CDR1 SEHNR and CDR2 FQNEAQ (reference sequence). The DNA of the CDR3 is TGTGCCAGCAGCCGAACTAGCGGGGCGTCCTACGAGCAGTACTTC. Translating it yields CASSRTSGASYEQYF.

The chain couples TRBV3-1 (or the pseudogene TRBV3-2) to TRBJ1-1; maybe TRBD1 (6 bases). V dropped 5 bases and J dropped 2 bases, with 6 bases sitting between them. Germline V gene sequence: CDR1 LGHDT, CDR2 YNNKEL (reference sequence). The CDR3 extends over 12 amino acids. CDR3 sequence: CASSGGNTEAFF. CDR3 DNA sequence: TGTGCCAGCAGCGGGGGCAACACTGAAGCTTTCTTT.

The CDR3 spells CASSYHVGTSGRGRYNEQFF. CDR3 DNA: TGTGCCAGCAGTTACCACGTAGGGACTAGCGGGAGAGGGAGGTACAATGAGCAGTTCTTC. The chain recombines TRBV6-2 or TRBV6-3 with TRBJ2-1; 14 bases agree with TRBD2. The germline CDR1 and CDR2 sequences are MNHEY and SVGEGT. Trimming cost V 2 bases and J 4 bases; bases outside gene matches: 13. The CDR3 is made up of 20 amino acids.

CDR3: CASSQDMSGRPQYF. In DNA, the CDR3 is TGCGCCAGCAGCCAAGATATGAGCGGGAGGCCCCAGTATTTT. The chain joins TRBV4-1 to TRBJ2-3, with 9 nucleotides matching TRBD2. Looked up from germline, CDR1 is MGHRA and CDR2 is YSYEKL. V lost 0 bases and J lost 12; bases outside the gene matches: 7. The CDR3 is 14 amino acids.

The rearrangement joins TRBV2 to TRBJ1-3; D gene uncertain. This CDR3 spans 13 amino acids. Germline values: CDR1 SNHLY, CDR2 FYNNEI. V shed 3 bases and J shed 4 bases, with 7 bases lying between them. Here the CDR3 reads CASSEGVGNTIYF. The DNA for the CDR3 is TGTGCCAGCAGTGAGGGTGTCGGAAACACCATATATTTT.

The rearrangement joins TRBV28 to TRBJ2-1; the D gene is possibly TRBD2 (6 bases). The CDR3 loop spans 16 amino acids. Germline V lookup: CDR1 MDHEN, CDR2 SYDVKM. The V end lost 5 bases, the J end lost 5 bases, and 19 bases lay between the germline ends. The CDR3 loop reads CASSPTTVPGDNEQFF. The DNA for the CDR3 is TGTGCCAGCAGTCCAACGACAGTCCCGGGGGACAATGAGCAGTTCTTC.